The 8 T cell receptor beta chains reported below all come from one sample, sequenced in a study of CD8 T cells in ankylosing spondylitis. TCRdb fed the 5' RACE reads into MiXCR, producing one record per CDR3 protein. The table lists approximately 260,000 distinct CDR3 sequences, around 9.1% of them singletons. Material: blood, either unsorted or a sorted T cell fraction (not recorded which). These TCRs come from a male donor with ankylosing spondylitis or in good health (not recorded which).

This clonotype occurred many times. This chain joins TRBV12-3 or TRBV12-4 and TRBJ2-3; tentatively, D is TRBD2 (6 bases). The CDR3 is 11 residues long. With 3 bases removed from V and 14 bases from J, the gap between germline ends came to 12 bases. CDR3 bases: TGTGCCAGCAGTTTTGGAGGGGAGTGGTATTTT. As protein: CASSFGGEWYF.

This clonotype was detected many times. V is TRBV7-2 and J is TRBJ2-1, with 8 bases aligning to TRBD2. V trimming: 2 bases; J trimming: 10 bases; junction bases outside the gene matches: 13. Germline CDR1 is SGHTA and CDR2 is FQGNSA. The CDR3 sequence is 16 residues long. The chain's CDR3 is CASSLSGGGTYGEQFF. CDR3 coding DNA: TGTGCCAGCAGCTTATCGGGCGGGGGGACCTACGGGGAGCAGTTCTTC.

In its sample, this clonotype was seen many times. The CDR3 region is CASSYGHTYEQYF. For the CDR3, the DNA is TGTGCCAGCAGTTACGGACATACCTACGAGCAGTACTTC. The rearrangement links TRBV6-5 to TRBJ2-7; the D gene is possibly TRBD1 (5 bases). This CDR3 region has 13 residues. Trimming removed 2 bases from V and 2 bases from J, with 7 bases in between. Per the germline V gene, CDR1 is MNHEY and CDR2 is SVGAGI.

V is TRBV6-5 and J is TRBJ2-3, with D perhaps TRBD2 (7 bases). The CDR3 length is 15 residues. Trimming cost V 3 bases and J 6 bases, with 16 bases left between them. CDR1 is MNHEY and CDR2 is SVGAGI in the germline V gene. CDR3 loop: CASSYGGARKDTQYF. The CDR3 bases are TGTGCCAGCAGTTATGGGGGGGCACGCAAGGATACGCAGTATTTT.

Here the CDR3 reads CSARVEGRETQYF. The CDR3 bases are TGCAGTGCTAGAGTAGAGGGGCGGGAGACCCAGTACTTC. The chain employs TRBV20-1 and TRBJ2-5, with D possibly called TRBD1 or TRBD2 (5 bases each). V lost 1 base and J lost 5, with 11 bases in between. This CDR3 spans 13 amino acids. The germline CDR1 and CDR2 sequences are DFQATT and SNEGSKA (reference sequence).

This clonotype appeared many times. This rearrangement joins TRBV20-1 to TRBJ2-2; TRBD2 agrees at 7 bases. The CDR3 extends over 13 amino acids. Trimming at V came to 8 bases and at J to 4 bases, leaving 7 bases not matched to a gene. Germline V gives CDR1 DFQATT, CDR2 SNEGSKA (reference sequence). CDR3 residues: CSSRLAGTGELFF. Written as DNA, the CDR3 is TGCAGTTCGAGACTAGCAGGCACCGGGGAGCTGTTTTTT.

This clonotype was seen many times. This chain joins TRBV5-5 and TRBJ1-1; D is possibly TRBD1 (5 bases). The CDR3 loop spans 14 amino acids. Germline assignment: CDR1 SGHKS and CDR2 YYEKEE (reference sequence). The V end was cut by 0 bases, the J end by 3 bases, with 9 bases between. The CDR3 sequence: CASSLGWGDTEAFF. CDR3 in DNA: TGTGCCAGCAGCTTGGGGTGGGGGGACACTGAAGCTTTCTTT. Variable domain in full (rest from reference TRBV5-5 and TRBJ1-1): DAGVTQSPTHLIKTRGQQVTLRCSPISGHKSVSWYQQVLGQGPQFIFQYYEKEERGRGNFPDRFSARQFPNYSSELNVNALLLGDSALYLCASSLGWGDTEAFFGQGTRLTVV.

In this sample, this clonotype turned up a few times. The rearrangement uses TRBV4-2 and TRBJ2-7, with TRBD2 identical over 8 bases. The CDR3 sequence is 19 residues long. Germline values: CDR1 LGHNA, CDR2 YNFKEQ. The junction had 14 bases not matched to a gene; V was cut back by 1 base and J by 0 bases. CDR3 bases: TGTGCCAGCAGCCAAGCAGTTGGATATGGAACTAGCGGCTCCTACGAGCAGTACTTC. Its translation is CASSQAVGYGTSGSYEQYF.